This is a list of T cell receptor beta chains from one sample in a study of blood T cell repertoires in COVID-19. TCRdb keeps only in-frame clones here, not all; method: immunoSEQ multiplex PCR. The sample includes about 97,000 clones, just over 90% of them seen just once. Sequencing was done on a sample of peripheral blood. Source of these receptors: a man in his sixties with acute or convalescent COVID-19. The CDR3 runs from the conserved cysteine through the conserved F or W. The D gene is left open where the match is weak. The size entry is marked missing in some rows and otherwise reads once, few, many or a size class.

d_call j_call v_call clone_size cdr3_nt cdr3_aa
- TRBJ1-3 TRBV28 - TGTGCCAGCAGTTTTTCGGGTCTAACCTCTGGAAACACCATATATTTT CASSFSGLTSGNTIYF
TRBD2 TRBJ2-6 TRBV5-1 - TGCGCCAGCAGCTTGGTAGCGGGGGGACGCTCTGGGGCCAACGTCCTGACTTTC CASSLVAGGRSGANVLTF
TRBD2 TRBJ2-3 TRBV30 many TGTGCCTGGAGTGTAGCTAGCGGGGTTAGGGGTACGCAGTATTTT CAWSVASGVRGTQYF
- TRBJ1-2 TRBV7-2 - TGTGCCAGCAGCTTAGATACAGGGCGGGAGTGGGGCTACACCTTC CASSLDTGREWGYTF
TRBD2 TRBJ2-3 TRBV18 - TGTGCCAGCTCACCCCTAGCGGGGGTCACAGATACGCAGTATTTT CASSPLAGVTDTQYF
- TRBJ1-2 TRBV30 once TGTGCCGGTCAGAATAACTATGGCTACACCTTC CAGQNNYGYTF
- TRBJ1-4 TRBV5-1 - TGCGCCAGCAGCTTGGGGCAGTCGGGGGGTGAAAAACTGTTTTTT CASSLGQSGGEKLFF
- TRBJ2-1 TRBV11-2 - TGTGCCAGCAGCTTAGATCCTCAGGAACAGGGATTGTCCTACAATGAGCAGTTCTTC CASSLDPQEQGLSYNEQFF
TRBD1 TRBJ1-2 TRBV7-9 - TGTGCCAGCAGCCCCCGGACAGGGGGCGGGTATGGCTACACCTTC CASSPRTGGGYGYTF
TRBD1 TRBJ2-7 TRBV5-1 - TGCGCCAGCAGCTTACAGGGGCAAGAGGACGAGCAGTACTTC CASSLQGQEDEQYF
- TRBJ1-5 TRBV19 - TGTGCCAGTAGCCCAGTGGGGGGAGACCAGCCCCAGCATTTT CASSPVGGDQPQHF
- TRBJ1-2 TRBV6-5 - TGTGCCAGCAGTTACTCTGGGGGGATAGCTAACTATGGCTACACCTTC CASSYSGGIANYGYTF
- TRBJ1-2 TRBV9 once TGTGCCAGCAGCGTTCCTCAGGGGCCGGGCGGCTACACCTTC CASSVPQGPGGYTF
TRBD2 TRBJ2-6 TRBV10-3 - TGTGCCATCAACCCGGCGGGGGGGTACGGGGCCAACGTCCTGACTTTC CAINPAGGYGANVLTF
TRBD1 TRBJ1-1 TRBV5-1 - TGCGCCAGCAGCTGGGACAGACCGAACACTGAAGCTTTCTTT CASSWDRPNTEAFF
TRBD2 TRBJ2-5 TRBV4-2 - TGTGCCAGCAGCCAAGATGGCGGGGGGGCCCGGTGGGAGACCCAGTACTTC CASSQDGGGARWETQYF
TRBD2 TRBJ2-1 TRBV9 - TGTGCCAGCAGCGTGCAAGCGGGGGGCTACAATGAGCAGTTCTTC CASSVQAGGYNEQFF
- TRBJ1-4 TRBV10-3 - TGTGCCATCAGTGAGTCGAAAGCCGATAATGAAAAACTGTTTTTT CAISESKADNEKLFF
TRBD1 TRBJ1-3 TRBV6-6 - TGTGCCAGCAGAAAACTGGGACAGGGAACTGGAAACACCATATATTTT CASRKLGQGTGNTIYF
TRBD2 TRBJ2-3 TRBV3-1/TRBV3-2 - TGTGCCAGCAGCCAAGGCGGGGGGGGCGCCAGAGATACGCAGTATTTT CASSQGGGGARDTQYF
TRBD1 TRBJ1-3 TRBV7-9 - TGTGCCAGCAGTCTCCCGGCAGGGGGCCCGGGAAACACCATATATTTT CASSLPAGGPGNTIYF
TRBD1 TRBJ1-1 TRBV18 few TGTGCCAGCTCACAGGGACAGGGTTATACTGAAGCTTTCTTT CASSQGQGYTEAFF
- TRBJ1-3 TRBV5-1 - TGCGCCAGCAGCTCCCAGGGACTAGCTGGAAACACCATATATTTT CASSSQGLAGNTIYF
TRBD2 TRBJ2-1 TRBV6-6 once TGTGCCAGCAGTTACATCGGCGGGGGGGCGGGGAATGAGCAGTTCTTC CASSYIGGGAGNEQFF
- TRBJ1-1 TRBV7-9 once TGTGCCAGCATGATAATCAGGGGAACGTTTTTTAAGGGACCTGAAGCTTTCTTT CASMIIRGTFFKGPEAFF
TRBD1 TRBJ1-4 TRBV2 - TGTGCCAGCAGGGGCAGGGGGATAAATGAAAAACTGTTTTTT CASRGRGINEKLFF
TRBD1 TRBJ1-5 TRBV12-5 - TGTGCTAGTGTCCCGGGACAGTACAATCAGCCCCAGCATTTT CASVPGQYNQPQHF
TRBD2 TRBJ2-1 TRBV2 - TGTGCCAGCAGTGTTAGCGGGGTCTACAATGAGCAGTTCTTC CASSVSGVYNEQFF
- TRBJ2-5 TRBV29-1 - TGCAGCGTCTTTCTAGGGGCGAACCAAGAGACCCAGTACTTC CSVFLGANQETQYF
- TRBJ1-2 TRBV10-3 - TGTGCCATCAGCGAAACAGGGAACTATGGCTACACCTTC CAISETGNYGYTF
- TRBJ1-5 TRBV19 once TGTGCCAGTAGTAGGGAGCGGGCCTACAATCAGCCCCAGCATTTT CASSRERAYNQPQHF
TRBD2 TRBJ2-2 TRBV24-1 - TGTGCCACCAGTCCGACTAGCGGTTCGAACACCGGGGAGCTGTTTTTT CATSPTSGSNTGELFF
- TRBJ1-2 TRBV2 - TGTGCCACCTCTCTTACGGGACAACCAAACTATGGCTACACCTTC CATSLTGQPNYGYTF
TRBD1 TRBJ1-2 TRBV27 - TGTGCCAGCAGTCCACTTCCCAGACAGGGGGCTTGGGGCTACACCTTC CASSPLPRQGAWGYTF
- TRBJ2-1 TRBV5-1 - TGCGCCAGCAGCTTGGGGTACAGGGAAATCAATGAGCAGTTCTTC CASSLGYREINEQFF
- TRBJ2-3 TRBV20-1 - TGCAGTGCTAGTCCCCTCCGCACAGATACGCAGTATTTT CSASPLRTDTQYF
- TRBJ2-1 TRBV5-6 few TGTGCCAGCAGCCCGGGGAAGGGCTCCTACAATGAGCAGTTCTTC CASSPGKGSYNEQFF
- TRBJ2-1 TRBV2 - TGTGCCAGCAGTGTGGGACAAGTCAATGAGCAGTTCTTC CASSVGQVNEQFF
- TRBJ1-6 TRBV7-9 - TGTGCCAGCAGCTTTTCCTTTTCGGATTCACCCCTCCACTTT CASSFSFSDSPLHF
- TRBJ1-3 TRBV12-5 - TGTGCTAGTGGTGAAGGGAGTGCTGGAAACACCATATATTTT CASGEGSAGNTIYF
TRBD1 TRBJ2-1 TRBV2 - TGTGCCAGCACCGGGACAGGGGTTTACAATGAGCAGTTCTTC CASTGTGVYNEQFF
TRBD2 TRBJ2-3 TRBV19 - TGTGCCAGTCGAAGCGGGGGCGGGACAGATACGCAGTATTTT CASRSGGGTDTQYF
- TRBJ1-5 TRBV6-2/TRBV6-3 - TGTGCCAGCAGCCCAAGAGTAAAGCCCCAGCATTTT CASSPRVKPQHF
- TRBJ1-5 TRBV19 - TGTGCCAGTACCGGGTCCCTGGGCAATCAGCCCCAGCATTTT CASTGSLGNQPQHF
TRBD1 TRBJ1-1 TRBV15 - TGTGCCACCAGCAGAGATGGCAGGGGGCGCGGGTCCGCTGAAGCTTTCTTT CATSRDGRGRGSAEAFF
TRBD1 TRBJ2-3 TRBV2 - TGTGCCAGCAGTCCTCGGACAGGGCAAGATACGCAGTATTTT CASSPRTGQDTQYF
- TRBJ1-2 TRBV6-1 - TGTGCCAGCAGTGAAACAGGAGACTTTAACTATGGCTACACCTTC CASSETGDFNYGYTF
- TRBJ1-2 TRBV5-6 - TGTGCCAGCAGTCCGGCCAGGGAAGGCTACACCTTC CASSPAREGYTF
- TRBJ1-1 TRBV5-1 - TGCGCCAGCAGCTTGGCAGGGATGAACACTGAAGCTTTCTTT CASSLAGMNTEAFF
- TRBJ1-4 TRBV6-5 - TGTGCCACCTCGGGAGGACCTGAAAAACTGTTTTTT CATSGGPEKLFF
TRBD2 TRBJ2-5 TRBV5-1 - TGCGCCAGCAGCCAGATAGCGGGGGGCCCAGAGACCCAGTACTTC CASSQIAGGPETQYF
- TRBJ2-2 TRBV7-9 few TGTGCCAGCAGTCGAATTCGGGAGACCGGGGAGCTGTTTTTT CASSRIRETGELFF
- TRBJ2-3 TRBV5-1 - TGCGCCAGCAGCTTCCGACAGACAGATACGCAGTATTTT CASSFRQTDTQYF
- TRBJ1-5 TRBV19 - TGTGCCAGTAGTTCAGATAGCAATCAGCCCCAGCATTTT CASSSDSNQPQHF